This T cell receptor beta chain was found in a study of glioma-infiltrating T cells after dendritic cell vaccination. As to time point: after dendritic cell vaccination, including at tumor progression/relapse. All glioblastoma patients lacked an isocitrate dehydrogenase mutation. The CDR3 consists of 13 residues. The junction had 10 bases not matched to a gene; V was cut back by 2 bases and J by 10 bases. CDR1 and CDR2 from the germline V gene are GTSNPN and SVGIG (reference sequence). Amplification used 60 V beta primers and 13 J beta primers. Only in-frame clones appear in the TCRdb table, and some are missing; sequencing was by immunoSEQ multiplex PCR. Counted here are about 76,000 clones, over 75% occurring once; the ten biggest clones make up 2% to 2.5%.

Sequencing was performed on blood, taken after dendritic cell vaccination. The chain has TRBV30 and TRBJ2-5; 7 bases map to TRBD2. This TCR derives from a human donor with glioblastoma. For the CDR3, the DNA is TGTGCCTGGAGTCCAGACCGCACGGGGGGCCAGTACTTC. Translated: CAWSPDRTGGQYF.